The present T cell receptor beta chain was sequenced within a study of cytomegalovirus exposure and HLA in healthy donors. Study observations and caveats: There were some public TCRs occurring in many donors, but most TCR sequences were rare. Most CMV-associated TCR beta chains were later found to appear HLA-restricted.

The junction had 4 bases not matched to a gene; V was cut back by 3 bases and J by 4 bases. Germline assignment: CDR1 MNHEY and CDR2 SMNVEV (reference sequence). This CDR3 contains 15 residues. Notes on this clone: Its antigen is unknown. The identical CDR3 is also encoded by other nucleotide sequences in the sample.

Unrecorded immune exposure was likely among donors, who were nominally healthy when sampled. In the PCR, 60 Vbeta and 13 Jbeta primers were used. Per the study methods: Tens of millions of unique TCR beta chains, around 11 million of them shared, were counted by a later analysis. Profiling relied on immunoSEQ multiplex PCR, and the TCRdb table lists in-frame clones only, not all of them. The V and J calls and clone size are taken from that table; D and trimming were inferred from the DNA. In all, the sample yields some 120,000 clones. The origin of this receptor is a middle-aged man in good health and CMV-seropositive. This chain links TRBV27 with TRBJ2-1; 9 bases line up with TRBD2. Sample: PBMCs. In DNA, the CDR3 is TGTGCCAGCAGTTTGTTAGCGGGAGCATACAATGAGCAGTTCTTC. Translation gives CASSLLAGAYNEQFF.